This TCR beta chain was captured in a study of blood T cell repertoires in COVID-19. Study-wide context: The United States, Italy and Spain provided the acute and convalescent COVID-19 samples. Sample material is recorded as cDNA or gDNA derived from T cells, B-cell-depleted T cells, or PBMCs.

Germline-derived CDR1 and CDR2 are SNHLY and FYNNEI. The CDR3 has 15 residues. Trimming stripped 0 bases from V and 5 bases from J, with 10 bases between. This clone was counted once. As handled by the study authors: Cell counts per sample came from amplifying reference gene primers. The assay was immunoSEQ multiplex PCR, and TCRdb's table has in-frame clones only and misses some. V and J calls plus clone size are reproduced from that table; the DNA served to infer D and trimming. Among under 200,000 clones listed, over 80% were seen once. The chain is built from TRBV2 and TRBJ2-2; D not certain. The receptor was isolated from a woman of 80 years or more with active or convalescent COVID-19. Material for sequencing was peripheral blood. The CDR3 protein is CASSEARLLTGELFF. Written as DNA, the CDR3 is TGTGCCAGCAGTGAAGCCAGGTTGTTAACCGGGGAGCTGTTTTTT.